The 11 T cell receptor beta chains in this list originate from one sample, sequenced in a study of cytomegalovirus exposure and HLA in healthy donors. The PCR ran on 60 Vbeta and 13 Jbeta primers. Measured with immunoSEQ multiplex PCR; TCRdb has only the in-frame clones, and not every one. The sample has 110,000 to 150,000 clones, 75% to 90% seen once. Sample: PBMCs. The source of these receptors is a female donor in good health and CMV-seronegative.

For this clone: Different DNA sequences within this sample yield the same CDR3. The J gene is TRBJ2-3, the V gene TRBV30; D perhaps matches TRBD2 (6 bases). The CDR3 spans 13 residues. The germline V gene encodes CDR1 GTSNPN and CDR2 SVGIG (reference sequence). Trimming stripped 1 base from V and 6 bases from J, with 11 bases between. CDR3 loop: CAWSAGSGDTQYF. DNA of the CDR3: TGTGCCTGGAGTGCAGGGAGCGGGGATACGCAGTATTTT. Based on the CDR3 plus reference TRBV30 and TRBJ2-3, the full variable domain is SQTIHQWPATLVQPVGSPLSLECTVEGTSNPNLYWYRQAAGRGLQLLFYSVGIGQISSEVPQNLSASRPQDRQFILSSKKLLLSDSGFYLCAWSAGSGDTQYFGPGTRLTVL.

This clone has only one observation. The chain combines TRBV5-1 with TRBJ2-1; 7 bases agree with TRBD2. CDR1 is SGHRS and CDR2 is YFSETQ in the germline V gene. Losses at the gene ends were 6 bases for V and 4 bases for J; bases not matched to a gene: 7. The CDR3 totals 14 residues. CDR3 amino acids: CASKGGPSYNEQFF. The CDR3 DNA sequence: TGCGCCAGCAAGGGAGGGCCTTCTTACAATGAGCAGTTCTTC.

This clone was seen once. The CDR3 loop reads CASSTLGLGAGANVLTF. The CDR3 region has the DNA TGTGCCAGTAGTACCTTAGGATTAGGGGCTGGGGCCAACGTCCTGACTTTC. V gene TRBV19 combines with J gene TRBJ2-6; D is perhaps TRBD1 (5 bases). The germline V and J ends were trimmed by 4 bases and 2 bases, with 15 bases remaining between them. Germline CDR1 reads LNHDA; CDR2 reads SQIVND (reference sequence). The CDR3 has 17 amino acids.

This clone has a single count. The V call is TRBV5-1, the J call TRBJ2-6, with D unclear. The CDR3 totals 17 residues. Trimming stripped 3 bases from V and 2 bases from J, with 15 bases between. From germline, CDR1 is SGHRS and CDR2 YFSETQ. The CDR3 DNA follows: TGCGCCAGCAGCTACTTGTCTCGAGGAACTGGGGCCAACGTCCTGACTTTC. Translation: CASSYLSRGTGANVLTF.

This clone was counted a few times. The chain uses TRBV7-3 and TRBJ2-7; D is unresolved. Germline loops: CDR1 SGHTA, CDR2 FQGTGA. Deletions cut 4 bases from V and 7 bases from J, with 8 bases between. This CDR3 has 11 residues. The CDR3 is CASSYGREQYF. The CDR3 DNA sequence: TGTGCCAGCAGCTATGGCAGGGAGCAGTACTTC.

This chain links TRBV27 with TRBJ1-5, with 9 bases lining up with TRBD1. V lost 2 bases, J lost 6 bases, and 8 bases stayed unmatched. Germline lookup yields CDR1 MNHEY and CDR2 SMNVEV (reference sequence). This CDR3 has 16 amino acids. Here the CDR3 reads CASSLRGDREAQPQHF. In nucleotides, the CDR3 is TGTGCCAGCAGTTTAAGGGGGGACAGGGAGGCTCAGCCCCAGCATTTT.

The rearrangement uses TRBV19 and TRBJ1-2, with D maybe TRBD1 (6 bases). This CDR3 has 13 amino acids. V was clipped by 5 bases and J by 6 bases, with 13 bases between them. Germline loops: CDR1 LNHDA, CDR2 SQIVND (reference sequence). The CDR3 DNA follows: TGTGCCAGTAGTGGGGGGGCGGAGGATGGCTACACCTTC. Translation gives CASSGGAEDGYTF.

The rearrangement uses TRBV6-5 and TRBJ1-1; tentatively, D is TRBD1 (6 bases). The CDR3 covers 12 residues. The germline V gene has CDR1 MNHEY and CDR2 SVGAGI. Deletions cut 1 base from V and 11 bases from J, with 11 bases between. In DNA form, the CDR3 reads TGTGCCAGCAGTTACTTTGGGGGCGACGCTTTCTTT. It is translated as CASSYFGGDAFF.

The J gene is TRBJ2-7, the V gene TRBV19, with no clear D. Deletions cut 5 bases from V and 9 bases from J, with 20 bases between. This CDR3 spans 14 amino acids. Germline CDR1 is LNHDA and CDR2 is SQIVND (reference sequence). The CDR3, as DNA: TGTGCCAGTAGTCCCACAGAGAAATCTACGAGGCAGTACTTC. Its translation is CASSPTEKSTRQYF.

V gene TRBV6-5 combines with J gene TRBJ2-7, with D possibly TRBD1 on 6 matching bases. The CDR3 runs 14 residues. Looked up from germline, CDR1 is MNHEY and CDR2 is SVGAGI. V was cut by 0 bases and J by 5 bases, with 11 bases left in between. The chain's CDR3 is CASSYSVQGHEQYF. For the CDR3, the DNA is TGTGCCAGCAGTTACTCGGTACAGGGCCACGAGCAGTACTTC.

The chain uses TRBV13 and TRBJ1-5; no clear D. The V end lost 3 bases, the J end lost 5 bases, and 11 bases lay between the germline ends. CDR3 size: 14 residues. CDR1 PRHDT and CDR2 FYEKMQ come from the germline V gene (reference sequence). DNA for the CDR3: TGTGCCAGCAGCTTCGGTACTGCTGATCAGCCCCAGCATTTT. Its protein is CASSFGTADQPQHF.